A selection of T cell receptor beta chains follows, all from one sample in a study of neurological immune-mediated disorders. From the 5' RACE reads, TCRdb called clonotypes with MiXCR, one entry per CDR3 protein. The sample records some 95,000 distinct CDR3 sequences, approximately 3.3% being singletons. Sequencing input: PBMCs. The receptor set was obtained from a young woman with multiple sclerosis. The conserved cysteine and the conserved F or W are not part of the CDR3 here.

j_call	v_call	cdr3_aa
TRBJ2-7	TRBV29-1	SVYLGQGAGEQY
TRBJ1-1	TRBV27	ASSLGGTLTEAF
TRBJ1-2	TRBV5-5	ASRPGGALGYT
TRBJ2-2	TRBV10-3	AIRGGMNTGELF
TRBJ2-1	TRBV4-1	ASSQPPGQGTNEQF
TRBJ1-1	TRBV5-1	ASSRTPATEAF
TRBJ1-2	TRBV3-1	ASSPAGEDGYT
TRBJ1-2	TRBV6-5	ASSYSDRGAYGYT
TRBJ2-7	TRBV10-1	ASSESGRNEQY
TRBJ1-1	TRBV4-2	ASSQDLRQPINTEAF
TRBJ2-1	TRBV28	ASSSGLAHYNEQF
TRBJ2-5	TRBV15	ATSRAGGQETQY
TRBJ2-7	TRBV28	ASSLLGGTYEQY
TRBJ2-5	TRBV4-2	ASSQDARGETQY
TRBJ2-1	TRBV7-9	ASSLAGANYNEQF
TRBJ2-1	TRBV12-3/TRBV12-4	ASSFGLANYNEQF
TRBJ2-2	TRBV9	ASSVAGNTGELF
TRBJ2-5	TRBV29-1	SGRDHKETQY
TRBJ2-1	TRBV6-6	ASSRGARTYLHNEQF